In this sample, the clone carrying this T cell receptor beta chain turned up many times. This sample is drawn from a study of Graves' ophthalmopathy and Graves' hyperthyroidism. For repertoire sequencing, the TCR beta CDR3 regions were amplified from RNA transcripts. Following a first-round RT-PCR that used HTBI primers, a second-round multiplex PCR was carried out. Using its own MiXCR run on the multiplex PCR reads, TCRdb lists one record per CDR3 protein. Seen here are roughly 350,000 distinct CDR3 sequences, about a sixth observed once, and the top ten hold 2% to 2.5%. There are 14 residues in the CDR3. V was cut by 0 bases and J by 7 bases, with 13 bases left in between. CDR1 is SGHNT, CDR2 YYREEE, per germline (reference sequence).

The source is an adult woman with stable Graves' hyperthyroidism. Sequencing was performed on peripheral blood. The chain employs TRBV5-4 and TRBJ1-1, with no clear D. In DNA form, the CDR3 reads TGTGCCAGCAGCTTGGATCCCCGGACGGTTGAAGCTTTCTTT. Residues: CASSLDPRTVEAFF.